This note documents a single T cell receptor beta chain sequence. This record belongs to a study of blood T cell repertoires in COVID-19. Sequenced by immunoSEQ multiplex PCR; TCRdb stores in-frame clones only, minus some. This sample yields around 160,000 clones, of which 80% to 90% are seen a single time; approximately 6.5% belongs to the top ten. The source material was peripheral blood. This TCR was recovered from an elderly man with acute or convalescent COVID-19.

The CDR3 sequence: CASSIATDNQPQHF. The CDR3 nucleotides read TGTGCCAGTAGTATAGCAACAGACAATCAGCCCCAGCATTTT. The chain carries TRBV19 and TRBJ1-5; unclear D gene. CDR1 LNHDA and CDR2 SQIVND come from the germline V gene (reference sequence). Trimming cost V 1 base and J 3 bases, with 7 bases left between them. The CDR3 spans 14 residues.